The TCR beta chain under discussion was sequenced for a study of T cell responses to AZD1222 COVID-19 vaccine. The CDR3 extends over 12 amino acids. Trimming cost V 0 bases and J 6 bases, with 2 bases left between them. CDR1 MNHEY and CDR2 SVGEGT come from the germline V gene. TCRdb's copy holds only in-frame clones and misses some; the assay was immunoSEQ multiplex PCR. The sample yields 95,000 to 150,000 clones, about 92% seen once. This clone turned up a few times. The sample here was peripheral blood, taken 28 days after the second AZD1222 dose. This sequence was found in an adult who received the AZD1222 COVID-19 vaccine. The chain links TRBV6-2 or TRBV6-3 to TRBJ2-2; D ambiguous. The CDR3 DNA follows: TGTGCCAGCAGTTACTCCCCCGGGGAGCTGTTTTTT. Amino acid sequence: CASSYSPGELFF.